The next 22 T cell receptor beta chains were all read from a single sample in a study of regulatory T cells in long-lasting Graves disease. Time point given: persistent/refractory GD, antithyroid drugs over 5 years with positive TRAb. From PBMCs, RNA was extracted and then used to make the TCR library. Combining iRepertoire HTBI primers with Arm-PCR of CDR3 regions, the authors built TCR beta libraries. MiXCR, run by TCRdb on the multiplex PCR reads, gives a single entry per CDR3 protein. In the table there are a few hundred thousand distinct CDR3 sequences, around 22% of which are singletons. The starting material was peripheral blood mononuclear cells (PBMCs), obtained when the disease was refractory, from a patient treated with antithyroid drugs. The receptor source for this set is a female donor with Graves disease.

The chain carries TRBV12-3 or TRBV12-4 and TRBJ1-1; D is unclear. Trimming stripped 6 bases from V and 1 base from J, with 12 bases between. The length of the CDR3 is 14 residues. The CDR3 DNA is TGTGCCAGCAGCCATACTGCCCCGAACACTGAAGCTTTCTTT. It specifies CASSHTAPNTEAFF.

As for this clonotype: A far larger clone is only one base removed, so a read error is likely. Here the CDR3 DNA reads TGTGCCAGCAGCTTCGGGGATGGGGAGACCCAGCACTTC. Protein: CASSFGDGETQHF. The rearrangement uses TRBV28 and TRBJ2-5, with D tentatively TRBD2 (5 bases). In germline, CDR1 is MDHEN, CDR2 SYDVKM. The CDR3 is made up of 13 amino acids.

The chain recombines TRBV7-2 with TRBJ2-7, with 9 bases identical to TRBD2. Per germline, CDR1 SGHTA and CDR2 FQGNSA. The ends lost 3 bases at V and 7 bases at J; junction bases unmatched: 13. CDR3 length: 16 residues. CDR3 sequence: CASSLSYSGLANEQYF. The CDR3 DNA reads as TGTGCCAGCAGCTTGTCATACTCCGGACTAGCGAATGAGCAGTACTTC.

The genes are TRBV7-6 and TRBJ2-1, with TRBD2 identical over 14 bases. CDR1 and CDR2 from the germline V gene are SGHVS and FNYEAQ. Trimming cost V 5 bases and J 8 bases; bases outside gene matches: 5. The CDR3 runs 15 residues. DNA for the CDR3: TGTGCCAGCAGCCTGGGACTAGCGGGAGCGGATGAGCAGTTCTTC. Its translation: CASSLGLAGADEQFF.

This chain's CDR3 is CASSVSSGIQETQYF. CDR3 nucleotide sequence: TGTGCCAGCAGCGTATCCAGCGGGATACAAGAGACCCAGTACTTC. The chain joins TRBV9 to TRBJ2-5; TRBD2 matches 7 bases. After removal of 1 base from V and 2 bases from J, the junction contained 5 bases not matched to a gene. The CDR3 runs 15 residues. Per germline, CDR1 SGDLS and CDR2 YYNGEE.

The rearrangement uses TRBV3-2 and TRBJ1-1. TRBV3-2 represents a pseudogene. CDR3 length equals 14 residues. The CDR3 nucleotides are TGTGCCAGCAGCCCCGTTGCTACGAACACTGAAGCTTTCTTT. Encoded protein: CASSPVATNTEAFF.

This chain connects TRBV27 to TRBJ2-2; 7 bases map to TRBD1. J lost 4 bases, V lost 6 bases, and 8 bases had no gene match. The CDR3 has 15 residues. Per the germline V gene, CDR1 is MNHEY and CDR2 is SMNVEV (reference sequence). The CDR3 region is CASSRDRGFTGELFF. CDR3 DNA sequence: TGTGCCAGCAGCCGGGACAGAGGTTTCACCGGGGAGCTGTTTTTT.

The V call is TRBV7-2, the J call TRBJ2-7; 10 bases are a match to TRBD2. V lost 0 bases and J lost 0; bases outside the gene matches: 5. CDR3 length: 17 amino acids. From germline, CDR1 is SGHTA and CDR2 FQGNSA. The CDR3 reads CASSLATSGVSSYEQYF. Here the CDR3 DNA reads TGTGCCAGCAGCTTAGCTACTAGCGGGGTCAGCTCCTACGAGCAGTACTTC.

The J gene is TRBJ1-4, the V gene TRBV9; the D is unclear. The V end lost 0 bases, the J end lost 8 bases, and 11 bases lay between the germline ends. Per the germline V gene, CDR1 is SGDLS and CDR2 is YYNGEE. CDR3 length equals 14 residues. The CDR3 DNA reads TGTGCCAGCAGCGTAGGAATAGTGACAGAAAAACTGTTTTTT. This translates into CASSVGIVTEKLFF.

V is TRBV30 and J is TRBJ1-5; 8 nucleotides match TRBD1. This CDR3 comprises 12 residues. J gave up 4 bases and V 5 bases, and 1 base lay outside the gene matches. The germline V gene encodes CDR1 GTSNPN and CDR2 SVGIG (reference sequence). The CDR3: CAWGQGNQPQHF. CDR3 sequence (DNA): TGTGCCTGGGGACAGGGAAATCAGCCCCAGCATTTT.

This chain joins TRBV12-5 and TRBJ2-3; D call uncertain. The CDR3 has 11 amino acids. Trimming removed 1 base at V and 4 bases at J, with 0 bases between. Germline V gene lookup returns CDR1 LGHNT and CDR2 FRNRAP. This CDR3 reads CASGLADTQYF. For the CDR3, the DNA is TGTGCTAGTGGTTTGGCAGATACGCAGTATTTT.

This clonotype was counted many times. J is TRBJ1-5 and V is TRBV20-1, with a weak D call TRBD1 (5 bases). The V gene lost 5 bases and the J gene lost 0 bases, with 11 bases spanning the gap. Germline V CDR1 and CDR2: DFQATT, SNEGSKA (reference sequence). There are 14 residues in the CDR3. CDR3 loop: CSAPEGNSNQPQHF. CDR3 DNA: TGCAGTGCTCCGGAGGGGAATAGCAATCAGCCCCAGCATTTT.

The gene calls are TRBV9 and TRBJ1-1; D gene ambiguous. V was cut by 3 bases and J by 1 base, with 13 bases left in between. The CDR3 has 15 residues. Germline loops: CDR1 SGDLS, CDR2 YYNGEE. The CDR3 protein is CASSGLGSWNTEAFF. CDR3 nucleotide sequence: TGTGCCAGCAGCGGTTTGGGGAGCTGGAACACTGAAGCTTTCTTT. The full variable domain, rest sourced from reference TRBV9 and TRBJ1-1, is DSGVTQTPKHLITATGQRVTLRCSPRSGDLSVYWYQQSLDQGLQFLIQYYNGEERAKGNILERFSAQQFPDLHSELNLSSLELGDSALYFCASSGLGSWNTEAFFGQGTRLTVV.

This clonotype came up a few times. The J gene is TRBJ1-5, the V gene TRBV7-8, with no clear D. V dropped 6 bases and J dropped 7 bases, with 22 bases sitting between them. This CDR3 region has 16 residues. CDR1 and CDR2 (germline): SGHVS, FQNEAQ. This CDR3 reads CASSAHWVPKGQPQHF. The CDR3 DNA reads as TGTGCCAGCAGTGCCCATTGGGTTCCCAAAGGCCAGCCCCAGCATTTT.

The V gene is TRBV10-3, the J gene TRBJ1-2; tentative D call: TRBD1 (5 bases). Trimming left V 5 bases short and J 5 bases short, with 21 bases between. The CDR3 is made up of 16 amino acids. Germline CDR1 ENHRY, CDR2 SYGVKD. CDR3 coding DNA: TGTGCCATCAGTCCTTTGCCTGGGGGGGGATCTTATGGCTACACCTTC. Amino acids: CAISPLPGGGSYGYTF.

The chain recombines TRBV29-1 with TRBJ1-1; 11 bases align to TRBD1. In germline, CDR1 is SQVTM, CDR2 ANQGSEA. The CDR3 loop spans 15 amino acids. The V and J ends lost 4 bases and 3 bases, in that order; junction bases with no gene match: 7. In DNA form, the CDR3 reads TGCAGCGTTGGGGGGACAGGGGGAGATTACACTGAAGCTTTCTTT. Amino acids: CSVGGTGGDYTEAFF.

This clonotype was seen many times. The V and J genes are TRBV11-2 and TRBJ2-4; D call uncertain. Germline values: CDR1 SGHAT, CDR2 FQNNGV. V lost 1 base and J 7 bases, leaving 8 bases between the germline ends. The CDR3 contains 13 residues. As DNA, the CDR3 is TGTGCCAGCAGCTTAGCGGCCGCGAACATTCAGTACTTC. It yields the protein CASSLAAANIQYF.

The CDR3 is CASMGQPNSNQPQHF. In DNA form, the CDR3 reads TGTGCCAGCATGGGGCAGCCTAATAGCAATCAGCCCCAGCATTTT. The rearrangement joins TRBV19 to TRBJ1-5; a weak D match, TRBD1 (5 bases). The CDR3 length is 15 residues. Trimming cost V 9 bases and J 0 bases, with 15 bases left between them. Germline V gene lookup returns CDR1 LNHDA and CDR2 SQIVND (reference sequence).

This clonotype has just a few counts. The rearrangement links TRBV6-2 or TRBV6-3 to TRBJ2-7; 10 positions match TRBD2. With V trimmed by 5 bases and J by 0 bases, 13 bases remained unmatched. Germline lookup yields CDR1 MNHEY and CDR2 SVGEGT. The CDR3 runs 18 residues. The CDR3 nucleotides are TGTGCCAGCAGTGAAGTGGGCCTAGCGGGAGCCCACTCCTACGAGCAGTACTTC. It translates to CASSEVGLAGAHSYEQYF.

This clonotype has only a few counts. This rearrangement joins TRBV3-1 to TRBJ2-7; D possibly corresponds to TRBD1 (6 bases). Germline V gene lookup returns CDR1 LGHDT and CDR2 YNNKEL (reference sequence). Trimming removed 1 base at V and 3 bases at J, with 16 bases between. The CDR3 is 16 residues long. The CDR3 DNA is TGTGCCAGCAGCCAAGGAGGGCCAGGGGCGATCTACGAGCAGTACTTC. It is translated as CASSQGGPGAIYEQYF.

V and J are TRBV6-2 or TRBV6-3 and TRBJ1-5; tentative D call: TRBD1 (5 bases). V dropped 3 bases and J dropped 7 bases, with 13 bases sitting between them. The CDR3 has 14 amino acids. The germline V gene encodes CDR1 MNHEY and CDR2 SVGEGT. DNA of the CDR3: TGTGCCAGCAGTTATCGAGGGACGGGGCAGCCCCAGCATTTT. This sequence encodes CASSYRGTGQPQHF.

The chain uses TRBV3-1 and TRBJ1-6; TRBD1 might be the D (6 bases). Germline-derived CDR1 and CDR2 are LGHDT and YNNKEL (reference sequence). The V gene lost 4 bases and the J gene lost 7 bases, with 14 bases spanning the gap. The CDR3 runs to 15 residues. The CDR3 nucleotides read TGTGCCAGCAGCCCACAGGGTCTGGGAAATTCACCCCTCCACTTT. Amino acids: CASSPQGLGNSPLHF.